This TCR beta chain was sequenced for a study of identical twins. MiXCR was run by TCRdb on the 5' RACE reads, yielding one entry per CDR3 protein. The sample records approximately 890,000 distinct CDR3 sequences, roughly an eighth being singletons. Points on this clonotype: Its specificity is unknown.

There are 11 residues in the CDR3. Germline CDR1 reads MNHEY; CDR2 reads SVGEGT. The ends were cut back, 5 bases at V and 11 bases at J, with 12 bases in the middle. General study findings and limits: Abundant cord blood beta clonotypes carried fewer insertions; memory repertoires showed none. Out-of-frame alpha sequences shared by twins were enriched for low generation probability.

This sample was also put to use in a study of yellow fever vaccine responses in identical twins.

This sequence joins TRBV6-2 or TRBV6-3 and TRBJ1-2, with unresolved D. The source is a woman between 18 and 30 years old in good health. Sequencing was done on a sample of PBMCs. CDR3 nucleotides: TGTGCCAGCAGTCCGGGCCCCAAGTACACCTTC. It codes for CASSPGPKYTF.